This T cell receptor (beta chain) came from a study of OX40 agonist ivuxolimab in advanced cancers. Some background on the complete study: The costimulatory receptor OX40 (CD134) was targeted by ivuxolimab, a fully human IgG2 agonistic monoclonal antibody. Among the 52 dose-escalation patients, about 20 had hepatocellular carcinoma, 15 or so melanoma, 9 renal cell carcinoma and 9 head and neck cancer. Partial responses occurred in three dose-escalation patients: two with cutaneous melanoma and one with hepatocellular carcinoma. Patients were allowed to have had prior anti-PD-1, anti-PD-L1 or anti-CTLA-4 therapy, and approximately 40% of the dose-escalation patients had been treated with checkpoint inhibitors. The paper covers the monotherapy dose-escalation part of the phase I ivuxolimab trial, which included N ≈ 50 patients. The purpose of peripheral TCRbeta sequencing was to test whether ivuxolimab changed TCR sequence diversity and led to clonal T-cell expansion. Intravenous ivuxolimab was administered to patients every 2 weeks at six dose levels: 0.01, 0.1, 0.3, 1.5, 3 and 10 mg/kg. In the dose-escalation cohort, more than 75% of patients were male, and the mean age was roughly 60 years, with a range of roughly 23 to 85.

In the case of this clone: Its target antigen remains unknown. The sample holds no much larger clone one base away, and base qualities are not on file.

Compared with germline, V lacks 6 bases and J lacks 0 bases; bases without a gene match: 6. From its cysteine to its phenylalanine, the CDR3 spans 15 amino acids. Kept here is only the CDR3 DNA, which spans 45 bases and is read in frame from base 1. From the germline V gene, CDR1 is SNHLY and CDR2 is FYNNEI. What the work shows at the level of the full study, not this receptor alone: At doses of 0.1 to 3.0 mg/kg, clonal expansion of both CD4+ and CD8+ blood T cells was observed from baseline to week 6. Low levels of normalized T-cell clonal expansion were also seen in some nonresponding patients. After ivuxolimab, expanded clones were on average more numerous among CD8+ T cells than among CD4+ T cells. The antigen specificity of the peripheral T cells that underwent clonal expansion was not determined. In the 0.1-3.0 mg/kg groups, partial responders were among the patients with the lowest normalized peripheral clonal expansion, particularly in CD8+ T cells.

Patients with autoimmune disease history or receiving systemic immunosuppression were excluded from the trial. In every dose cohort, peripheral blood was drawn for TCR sequencing at baseline, cycle 4 day 1, and cycle 7 day 1. Samples were obtained from an open-label, multicenter, first-in-human phase I dose-escalation trial of ivuxolimab. Adults with locally advanced or metastatic melanoma, renal cell, hepatocellular, or head and neck squamous cell carcinoma were enrolled in the trial. CD4+ and CD8+ T cells were sorted separately from peripheral blood before TCR sequencing. Genomic DNA was extracted from sorted cells for sequencing of the TCRbeta CDR3 region. TCRbeta CDR3 regions were sequenced using the immunoSEQ Assay. The table comes from immuneACCESS by way of TCRdb, which keeps in-frame sequences with V and J called. Part of the clones is missing from these tables; in studies checked, under half for an unresolved V gene and the rest for unknown reasons. This sample holds about 17,000 clones; around 78% were observed only once. The ten top clones hold over 12% of the sample.

The clonotype originates from an adult with an advanced solid tumor such as melanoma, head and neck, liver or kidney cancer. The chain was built from TRBV2 and TRBJ2-3; 7 middle bases align to TRBD2. The sequencing used CD4+ or CD8+ T cells sorted from blood, collected in a trial of the OX40 agonist ivuxolimab. The nucleotide sequence is TGTGCCAGCAGAGATAGCGGGCTAAGCACAGATACGCAGTATTTT. Its amino acids are CASRDSGLSTDTQYF.